This T cell receptor beta chain was identified in a study of blood T cell repertoires in COVID-19. The CDR3 sequence is 17 residues long. CDR1 and CDR2 from the germline V gene are SGHDN and FVKESK. Trimming pared 0 bases from V and 6 bases from J, leaving 19 bases between. Profiling relied on immunoSEQ multiplex PCR, and the TCRdb table lists in-frame clones only, not all of them. The table lists about 120,000 clones, 90% of them singletons. The chain is built from TRBV14 and TRBJ2-3; possible D gene TRBD2, 5 bases. The sample was peripheral blood. The source is a human donor with active COVID-19. The donor label of this sample is uncertain. The chain's CDR3 is CASSQDRPGFRRDTQYF. DNA for the CDR3: TGTGCCAGCAGCCAAGATCGGCCTGGATTCAGGAGGGATACGCAGTATTTT.